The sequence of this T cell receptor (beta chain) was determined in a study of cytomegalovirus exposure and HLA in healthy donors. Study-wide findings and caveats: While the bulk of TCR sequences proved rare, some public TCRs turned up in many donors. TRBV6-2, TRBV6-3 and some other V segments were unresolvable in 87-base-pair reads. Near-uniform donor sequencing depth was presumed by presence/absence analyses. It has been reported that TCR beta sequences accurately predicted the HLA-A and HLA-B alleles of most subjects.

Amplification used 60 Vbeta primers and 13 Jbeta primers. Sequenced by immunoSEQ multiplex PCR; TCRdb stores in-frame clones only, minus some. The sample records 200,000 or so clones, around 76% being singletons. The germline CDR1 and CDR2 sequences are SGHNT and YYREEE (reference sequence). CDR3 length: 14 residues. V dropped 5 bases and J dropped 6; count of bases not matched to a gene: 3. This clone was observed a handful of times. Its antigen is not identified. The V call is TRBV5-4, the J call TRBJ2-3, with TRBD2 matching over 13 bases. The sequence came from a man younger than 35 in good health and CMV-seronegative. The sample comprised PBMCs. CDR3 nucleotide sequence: TGTGCCAGCAGAGGACTAGCGGGAGCGGATACGCAGTATTTT. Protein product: CASRGLAGADTQYF.